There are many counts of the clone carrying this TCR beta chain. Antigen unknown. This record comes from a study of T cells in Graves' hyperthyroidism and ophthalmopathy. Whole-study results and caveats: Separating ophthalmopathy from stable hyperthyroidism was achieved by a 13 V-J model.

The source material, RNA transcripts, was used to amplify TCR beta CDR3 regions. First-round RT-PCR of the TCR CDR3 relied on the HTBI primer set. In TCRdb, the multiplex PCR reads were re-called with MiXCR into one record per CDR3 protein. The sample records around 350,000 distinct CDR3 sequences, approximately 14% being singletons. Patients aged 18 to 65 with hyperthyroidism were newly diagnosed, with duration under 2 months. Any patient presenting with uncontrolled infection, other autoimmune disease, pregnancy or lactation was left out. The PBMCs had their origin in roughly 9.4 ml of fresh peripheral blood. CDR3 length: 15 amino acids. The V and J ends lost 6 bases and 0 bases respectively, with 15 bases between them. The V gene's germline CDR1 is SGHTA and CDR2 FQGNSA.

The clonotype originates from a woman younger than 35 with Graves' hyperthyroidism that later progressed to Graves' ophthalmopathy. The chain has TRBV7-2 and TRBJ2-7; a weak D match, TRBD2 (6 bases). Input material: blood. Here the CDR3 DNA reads TGTGCCAGCAGTCCGTGGGAGGCACTCTCCTACGAGCAGTACTTC. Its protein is CASSPWEALSYEQYF. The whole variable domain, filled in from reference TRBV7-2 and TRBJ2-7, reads GAGVSQSPSNKVTEKGKDVELRCDPISGHTALYWYRQSLGQGLEFLIYFQGNSAPDKSGLPSDRFSAERTGGSVSTLTIQRTQQEDSAVYLCASSPWEALSYEQYFGPGTRLTVT.